This T cell receptor beta chain was sequenced for a study of T-cell memory formation after mild COVID-19. 5'RACE, which relied on constant-segment primers, yielded TCR alpha and TCR beta cDNA libraries carrying sample barcodes and UMIs. TCRdb redid the calling of the 5' RACE reads with MiXCR, one entry per CDR3 protein. The table records 560,000 or so distinct CDR3 sequences, around 15% of them present only once. About this clonotype: Its specificity is unknown.

Study observations and caveats: Specificity for SARS-CoV-2 was not confirmed among the second-wave clones peaking on day 37. While clones contracting from day 15 to 85 were balanced between CD4 and CD8, later expanders leaned CD4+.

Germline loops: CDR1 SGHTA, CDR2 FQGNSA. This CDR3 has 15 residues. V dropped 4 bases and J dropped 9 bases, with 19 bases sitting between them. The sequencing input was PBMCs or a T cell subset sorted from them (not recorded which). This chain links TRBV7-2 with TRBJ2-1; TRBD1 is a possible D gene (8 bases). The origin of this receptor is an adult woman who had mild COVID-19 (a few samples of this study predate the infection). Cell type and time point are not known. The CDR3 here is CASSYRGGREGEQFF. The CDR3 DNA sequence: TGTGCCAGCAGCTACAGGGGGGGGCGCGAGGGTGAGCAGTTCTTC.